This T cell receptor (beta chain) is drawn from a study of shared clonotypes between healthy human individuals. V lost 10 bases and J 8 bases, leaving 15 bases between the germline ends. This CDR3 contains 12 residues. Looked up from germline, CDR1 is MNHNY and CDR2 is SVGAGI (reference sequence). The protocol was immunoSEQ multiplex PCR, while the TCRdb copy is restricted to in-frame clones and leaves out a portion. The table records hundreds of thousands of clones, about 95% of them present only once. V and J are TRBV6-6 and TRBJ2-1; D uncertain. This clonotype was obtained from a woman aged 30 to 39 in good health. Sequenced sample: naive CD4+ T cells sorted from blood. Subset in this sample: CD45RA+ positively selected. The CDR3 DNA reads as TGTGCCACCCGAATCGGCGTCCATGAGCAGTTCTTC. It specifies CATRIGVHEQFF.